The sequence of this TCR beta chain was determined in a study of blood T cell repertoires in COVID-19. V gave up 4 bases and J gave up 2 bases, with 11 bases separating them. Germline CDR1 reads SNHLY; CDR2 reads FYNNEI. This CDR3 is built from 14 residues. Data came from immunoSEQ multiplex PCR; TCRdb stores just in-frame clones and leaves some out. The sample yields about 71,000 clones, about nine tenths seen once. The receptor's source is a young woman with acute or convalescent COVID-19. Sequenced material: peripheral blood. The chain carries TRBV2 and TRBJ1-1; maybe TRBD1 (6 bases). CDR3 nucleotides: TGTGCCAGCAGTGGGCAGGGGCTAAACACTGAAGCTTTCTTT. It encodes CASSGQGLNTEAFF.